Listed below are T cell receptor beta chains from one sample, sequenced in a study of neurological immune-mediated disorders. TCRdb independently ran MiXCR on the 5' RACE reads; one entry per CDR3 protein. The repertoire holds around 50,000 distinct CDR3 sequences, about 3.7% seen once, with approximately 5.9% in the top ten. The sample consisted of PBMCs. These receptor sequences come from a man in his sixties with multiple sclerosis. Both conserved end residues are part of each CDR3. D genes are given only for firm matches. Rows may omit the clone size; those that give it use once, few, many or a size class.

>many|TRBV7-9|TRBJ2-1|.
TGTGCCAGCAGCTCTAGCTCCTACAATGAGCAGTTCTTC
CASSSSSYNEQFF
>many|TRBV7-2|TRBJ2-1|.
TGTGCCAGCAGCTTCCCTCGAAGGACCCCGGATAGTTCCTCCTACAATGAGCAGTTCTTC
CASSFPRRTPDSSSYNEQFF
>many|TRBV20-1|TRBJ2-1|.
TGCAGTGCTGGCCGGGTAGTAAATGAGCAGTTCTTC
CSAGRVVNEQFF
>many|TRBV15|TRBJ1-2|TRBD1
TGTGCCACCAGCTTTCCGGGACAGGGAAGTCTTGGCTACACCTTC
CATSFPGQGSLGYTF
>many|TRBV18|TRBJ2-1|.
TGTGCCAGCTCACCAACCGGTTACAATGAGCAGTTCTTC
CASSPTGYNEQFF
>many|TRBV20-1|TRBJ1-4|.
TGCAGTGCTAGAGCCGCGGGGTTAGGGCCCCACAACAAACTGTTTTTT
CSARAAGLGPHNKLFF
>many|TRBV27|TRBJ1-1|.
TGTGCCAGCAGTCCTTTAAGGGGGGGGACTGAAGCTTTCTTT
CASSPLRGGTEAFF
>few|TRBV20-1|TRBJ1-6|.
TGCAGTGCTCATCGGAGGGGAACGGGGTCACCCCTCCACTTT
CSAHRRGTGSPLHF
>few|TRBV7-2|TRBJ2-3|TRBD2
TGTGCCAGCAGCAGGACTAGAGCATTTGCAGATACGCAGTATTTT
CASSRTRAFADTQYF
>many|TRBV12-3/TRBV12-4|TRBJ1-1|.
TGTGCCAGCAGCTCTACTCTATTGGCGAACACTGAAGCTTTCTTT
CASSSTLLANTEAFF
>many|TRBV29-1|TRBJ2-7|.
TGCAGCGTTGAACGGGGCAGCGGCTACGAGCAGTACTTC
CSVERGSGYEQYF
>few|TRBV15|TRBJ1-2|.
TGTGCCACCAGCAGAATGGGAACAGGTGAAGGCTACACCTTC
CATSRMGTGEGYTF
>many|TRBV20-1|TRBJ2-7|.
TGCAGTGCTAGAGGCGGGGACGAGCAGTACTTC
CSARGGDEQYF
>many|TRBV10-2|TRBJ2-3|TRBD2
TGCGCCAGCAGTGGATTGGCGGGGGGCACAGATACGCAGTATTTT
CASSGLAGGTDTQYF
>few|TRBV5-1|TRBJ2-1|.
TGCGCCAGCAGAGGACGGGAGCAGTTCTTC
CASRGREQFF
>many|TRBV7-2|TRBJ2-1|TRBD2
TGTGCCAGCAGCCCTACTAGCGGGGGGTACAATGAGCAGTTCTTC
CASSPTSGGYNEQFF
>many|TRBV6-6|TRBJ2-4|TRBD1
TGTGCCAGTAGACAGGGGGAAAACATTCAGTACTTC
CASRQGENIQYF
>many|TRBV5-1|TRBJ1-1|TRBD1
TGCGCCAGCAGCGAGGGACAGGAACCCTTATGGGCTTTCTTT
CASSEGQEPLWAFF
>many|TRBV9|TRBJ1-1|.
TGTGCCAGCAGCGTAGGCCGGGGGACGGACACTGAAGCTTTCTTT
CASSVGRGTDTEAFF
>many|TRBV5-1|TRBJ1-2|TRBD1
TGCGCCAGCAGCTTTCAACAGGGGACTTACTATGGCTACACCTTC
CASSFQQGTYYGYTF
>many|TRBV5-1|TRBJ2-2|.
TGCGCCAGCAGCTCAGGCGACTTGAACACCGGGGAGCTGTTTTTT
CASSSGDLNTGELFF
>many|TRBV7-2|TRBJ2-1|TRBD1
TGTGCCAGCAGCCTACAGGGGACCTACAATGAGCAGTTCTTC
CASSLQGTYNEQFF
>many|TRBV7-8|TRBJ1-5|TRBD1
TGTGCCAGCAGGCAGGGGGCGAGCAATCAGCCCCAGCATTTT
CASRQGASNQPQHF
>.|TRBV20-1|TRBJ2-2|TRBD2
TGCAGTGCTACGACTAGCGGGACCACCGGGGAGCTGTTTTTT
CSATTSGTTGELFF
>many|TRBV5-5|TRBJ2-2|.
TGTGCCAGCAGCCTGGGACCCCCCGGGGAGCTGTTTTTT
CASSLGPPGELFF
>many|TRBV20-1|TRBJ1-4|.
TGCAGTGCTAACCGGGGGCGGTCCAATGAAAAACTGTTTTTT
CSANRGRSNEKLFF
>many|TRBV12-3/TRBV12-4|TRBJ2-6|TRBD1
TGTGCCAGCAGTAAATTGGGGACAGCTCCTGGGGCCAACGTCCTGACTTTC
CASSKLGTAPGANVLTF
>many|TRBV20-1|TRBJ2-6|TRBD2
TGCAGTGCTAGAGATACACTAGCGGGAACTGGGGCCAACGTCCTGACTTTC
CSARDTLAGTGANVLTF
>many|TRBV7-2|TRBJ1-4|.
TGTGCCAGCAGCAAACAGGGAAAGGAAAAACTGTTTTTT
CASSKQGKEKLFF
>many|TRBV5-1|TRBJ2-5|.
TGCGCCAGCAGCTCTCTAGAGGGAGGAGAGACCCAGTACTTC
CASSSLEGGETQYF
>many|TRBV24-1|TRBJ2-5|.
TGTGCCTCCTCCTCGGACCTGCAGACCCAGTACTTC
CASSSDLQTQYF
>many|TRBV27|TRBJ2-1|.
TGTGCCAGCAGTTTAGGCTACTACAATGAGCAGTTCTTC
CASSLGYYNEQFF
>many|TRBV20-1|TRBJ1-4|.
TGCAGTGCTAGAACAGACGCAAAGGGGGATGAAAAACTGTTTTTT
CSARTDAKGDEKLFF
>many|TRBV2|TRBJ1-5|.
TGTGCCAGCAGTGATGGCGCTCGGGGTAGCAATCAGCCCCAGCATTTT
CASSDGARGSNQPQHF
>many|TRBV7-2|TRBJ2-1|.
TGTGCCAGCAGCTTAAGTGGGAGTGACTACAATGAGCAGTTCTTC
CASSLSGSDYNEQFF
>many|TRBV4-2|TRBJ2-1|.
TGTGCCAGCAGCCAACTTGGCGGGACTGGGAATGAGCAGTTCTTC
CASSQLGGTGNEQFF
>many|TRBV5-1|TRBJ2-5|TRBD2
TGCGCCAGCACCCTGGGGGGACTAGCGAGGGAGACCCAGTACTTC
CASTLGGLARETQYF
>many|TRBV20-1|TRBJ2-5|.
TGCAGTGCTAGACTGGGGGAGACCCAGTACTTC
CSARLGETQYF
>many|TRBV12-3/TRBV12-4|TRBJ2-3|.
TGTGCCAGCAGTTTGATGGATACGCAGTATTTT
CASSLMDTQYF
>many|TRBV20-1|TRBJ2-3|.
TGCAGTGCTAGACTGACGGGGCTAGATACGCAGTATTTT
CSARLTGLDTQYF
>many|TRBV7-2|TRBJ1-2|.
TGTGCCAGCAGCTTAGTGTCTGGGGGCGGTAGTGGCTACACCTTC
CASSLVSGGGSGYTF
>many|TRBV12-3/TRBV12-4|TRBJ2-7|TRBD2
TGTGCCAGCAGCATTTCCGGGACTAGTTATCGCGAGCAGTACTTC
CASSISGTSYREQYF
>many|TRBV7-2|TRBJ1-6|.
TGTGCCAGCAGCCGGGACACAAATTCACCCCTCCACTTT
CASSRDTNSPLHF
>many|TRBV15|TRBJ2-7|.
TGTGCCACCAGCAGAGGAGCGACGGAAACCTACGAGCAGTACTTC
CATSRGATETYEQYF
>many|TRBV28|TRBJ2-6|.
TGTGCCAGCTCTGAGTACTCTGGGGCCAACGTCCTGACTTTC
CASSEYSGANVLTF